This record looks at one TCR beta chain sequence and its context. The antigen is undetermined. Sample time point: after neoadjuvant nivolumab, at surgical resection. This record belongs to a study of neoadjuvant anti-PD-1 for oral cavity cancer. Regarding the study as a whole: Each response group had just a few patients in TCR analyses.

From germline, CDR1 is SGHRS and CDR2 YFSETQ. V shed 0 bases and J shed 4 bases, with 5 bases lying between them. There are 12 residues in the CDR3. Profiling relied on immunoSEQ multiplex PCR, and the TCRdb table lists in-frame clones only, not all of them. The sample has about 68,000 clones; approximately 85% are singletons. The sequence derives from a person aged 35-79 years with oral cavity squamous cell carcinoma. This chain uses TRBV5-1 with TRBJ2-7, with a weak D call TRBD2 (5 bases). The source material was PBMCs, sampled after nivolumab (anti-PD-1) treatment. The CDR3 DNA reads as TGCGCCAGCAGCTTGGGAGGGTACGAGCAGTACTTC. Translation gives CASSLGGYEQYF.